Presented here are 26 T cell receptor beta chains from one specimen sequenced in a study of cytomegalovirus exposure and HLA in healthy donors. With 60 Vbeta and 13 Jbeta primers, the PCR was carried out. Assay used: immunoSEQ multiplex PCR; TCRdb lists only in-frame clones, some missing. The table includes about 170,000 clones, 85% detected once. Sequenced sample: PBMCs. The source is a boy under 10 years old in good health and CMV-seronegative.

This clone was observed a single time. V and J are TRBV28 and TRBJ1-6; 9 bases match TRBD1. Germline values: CDR1 MDHEN, CDR2 SYDVKM. V shed 3 bases, J shed 7 bases, and the junction held 13 bases outside the gene matches. CDR3 length: 18 amino acids. DNA of the CDR3: TGTGCCAGCAGTTTCAGGTTTTGGGGACAGGGACGCAATTCACCCCTCCACTTT. Its protein product is CASSFRFWGQGRNSPLHF.

This chain links TRBV19 with TRBJ1-2; no definite D call. The CDR3 extends over 14 amino acids. The V and J ends lost 1 base and 3 bases respectively, with 9 bases between them. Germline CDR1 reads LNHDA; CDR2 reads SQIVND (reference sequence). The CDR3 region is CASSIGSGDYGYTF. The CDR3 DNA reads as TGTGCCAGTAGTATAGGGTCGGGTGACTATGGCTACACCTTC. Supplemented by reference TRBV19 and TRBJ1-2, the full variable domain reads DGGITQSPKYLFRKEGQNVTLSCEQNLNHDAMYWYRQDPGQGLRLIYYSQIVNDFQKGDIAEGYSVSREKKESFPLTVTSAQKNPTAFYLCASSIGSGDYGYTFGSGTRLTVV.

The chain has TRBV6-6 and TRBJ1-2, with D possibly TRBD1 on 5 matching bases. Germline assignment: CDR1 MNHNY and CDR2 SVGAGI (reference sequence). This CDR3 has 15 amino acids. V gave up 4 bases and J gave up 2 bases, with 14 bases separating them. Here the CDR3 DNA reads TGTGCCAGCAGTTCCGTTTTAGGGGCGAACTATGGCTACACCTTC. It specifies CASSSVLGANYGYTF.

Written as DNA, the CDR3 is TGTGCCAGTAGTATCAGGGGGCCAACCTACGAGCAGTACTTC. It translates to CASSIRGPTYEQYF. The rearrangement uses TRBV19 and TRBJ2-7; 8 nucleotides align to TRBD1. CDR1 is LNHDA and CDR2 is SQIVND in the germline V gene (reference sequence). The CDR3 extends over 14 amino acids. V shed 3 bases and J 2 bases; nucleotides not matched to a gene: 3.

This clone was picked up a small number of times. The rearrangement joins TRBV28 to TRBJ2-1; D unresolved. This CDR3 has 13 amino acids. Looked up from germline, CDR1 is MDHEN and CDR2 is SYDVKM. Deletions cut 2 bases from V and 6 bases from J, with 8 bases between. The CDR3 loop is CASSLTAVNEQFF. Written as DNA, the CDR3 is TGTGCCAGCAGTTTAACAGCAGTCAATGAGCAGTTCTTC.

This clone was seen only a few times. The chain carries TRBV6-1 and TRBJ2-2; D is unclear. Germline lookup yields CDR1 MNHNS and CDR2 SASEGT. Trimming pared 1 base from V and 0 bases from J, leaving 6 bases between. This CDR3 contains 15 residues. CDR3: CASSEDPANTGELFF. The DNA for the CDR3 is TGTGCCAGCAGTGAAGACCCAGCGAACACCGGGGAGCTGTTTTTT.

This clone is a singleton in its sample. The V call is TRBV28, the J call TRBJ2-3; 12 nucleotides line up with TRBD2. The CDR3 consists of 15 residues. Trimming at V came to 4 bases and at J to 8 bases, leaving 7 bases not matched to a gene. In germline, CDR1 is MDHEN, CDR2 SYDVKM. DNA for the CDR3: TGTGCCAGCAGTTCGGGACTAGCGGGCCTCGGTACGCAGTATTTT. Its translation: CASSSGLAGLGTQYF.

The CDR3 DNA sequence: TGTGCTAGTCTACGGGGGGGCGAAGATGAGCAGTTCTTC. It is translated as CASLRGGEDEQFF. The gene calls are TRBV12-5 and TRBJ2-1; 8 positions agree with TRBD2. The CDR3 contains 13 residues. With 8 bases clipped from V and 8 bases from J, the junction kept 8 bases outside the gene matches. Germline-derived CDR1 and CDR2 are LGHNT and FRNRAP.

This chain joins TRBV2 and TRBJ2-5, with 7 bases fitting TRBD1. V shed 7 bases, J shed 5 bases, and the junction held 10 bases outside the gene matches. The CDR3 is 14 amino acids. CDR1 SNHLY and CDR2 FYNNEI come from the germline V gene. The CDR3 loop is CASTQNRGVETQYF. The CDR3 DNA is TGTGCCAGCACCCAAAACAGGGGAGTCGAGACCCAGTACTTC.

The chain recombines TRBV10-2 with TRBJ2-2; 8 positions agree with TRBD2. Trimming took 6 bases from V and 1 from J; bases not matched to a gene: 7. Per germline, CDR1 WSHSY and CDR2 SAAADI. The CDR3 contains 16 residues. The CDR3: CASSKTSGRNTGELFF. CDR3 sequence (DNA): TGCGCCAGCAGCAAGACGAGCGGGAGGAACACCGGGGAGCTGTTTTTT.

V usage is TRBV2 and J usage is TRBJ2-1; 7 bases match TRBD2. CDR1 is SNHLY and CDR2 is FYNNEI in the germline V gene. The CDR3 contains 14 residues. Germline trimming cut 6 bases from V and 0 bases from J; bases unmatched to any gene: 2. For the CDR3, the DNA is TGTGCCAGCAGGAGCGGGACCTCCTACAATGAGCAGTTCTTC. The encoded protein is CASRSGTSYNEQFF.

This clone was counted only a few times. This chain connects TRBV5-1 to TRBJ2-2; TRBD2 is a possible D gene (6 bases). CDR1 SGHRS and CDR2 YFSETQ come from the germline V gene. Between the trimmed V and J ends, which lost 0 bases and 8 bases, there was a span of 32 bases. The CDR3 is 21 amino acids. The CDR3 here is CASSLDTGISGLGTLIGELFF. The CDR3 DNA reads as TGCGCCAGCAGCTTGGATACAGGTATTAGCGGCCTAGGGACCCTTATTGGGGAGCTGTTTTTT.

This chain uses TRBV5-8 with TRBJ1-2; 10 bases align to TRBD1. This CDR3 spans 16 amino acids. The germline V gene encodes CDR1 SGHTS and CDR2 YDEGEE. Germline trimming cut 5 bases from V and 1 base from J; bases unmatched to any gene: 8. CDR3 in amino acids: CASSQPGQGLNYGYTF. The CDR3 DNA reads TGTGCCAGCAGTCAACCGGGACAGGGGCTTAACTATGGCTACACCTTC.

CDR3 nucleotides: TGCGCCAGCTGGACAGGGGGGTCTGGAACTGAAGCTTTCTTT. Residues: CASWTGGSGTEAFF. The chain joins TRBV5-1 to TRBJ1-1; TRBD1 matches at 10 bases. J gave up 5 bases and V 7 bases, and 8 bases lay outside the gene matches. Germline CDR1 reads SGHRS; CDR2 reads YFSETQ. The CDR3 is 14 residues long.

This clone was counted a single time. The V call is TRBV5-1, the J call TRBJ2-7; 7 bases are a match to TRBD2. The germline gives CDR1 SGHRS, CDR2 YFSETQ. The CDR3 extends over 18 amino acids. Unmatched junction bases numbered 18, after V lost 3 bases and J lost 3 bases. Here the CDR3 reads CASSWGAQRTSVFYEQYF. As DNA, the CDR3 is TGCGCCAGCAGCTGGGGAGCCCAGAGGACTAGTGTGTTCTACGAGCAGTACTTC.

This chain joins TRBV10-2 and TRBJ2-4, with D possibly TRBD2 on 5 matching bases. The CDR3 runs to 16 residues. V shed 0 bases and J shed 1 base, with 10 bases lying between them. CDR1 is WSHSY and CDR2 is SAAADI in the germline V gene. The CDR3 spells CASSESTWRAKNIQYF. CDR3 nucleotide sequence: TGCGCCAGCAGTGAGTCGACTTGGAGGGCCAAAAACATTCAGTACTTC.

The V gene is TRBV7-9, the J gene TRBJ1-1; D ambiguous. The CDR3 sequence is 11 residues long. V lost 7 bases, J lost 3 bases, and 6 bases lay in between. CDR1 is SEHNR and CDR2 is FQNEAQ in the germline V gene (reference sequence). CDR3 DNA: TGTGCCAGCACGAGGGACACTGAAGCTTTCTTT. Translation gives CASTRDTEAFF.

The chain links TRBV4-1 to TRBJ2-3; 10 nucleotides agree with TRBD1. CDR3 length: 16 residues. J gave up 4 bases and V 5 bases, and 9 bases lay outside the gene matches. Germline V CDR1 and CDR2: MGHRA, YSYEKL. The CDR3 here is CASSYPGQGRPDTQYF. The CDR3 region has the DNA TGCGCCAGCAGCTATCCGGGACAGGGGAGACCAGATACGCAGTATTTT.

The table lists this clone with a few counts. The rearrangement uses TRBV13 and TRBJ2-5, with a possible D match to TRBD1 (5 bases). Germline-derived CDR1 and CDR2 are PRHDT and FYEKMQ (reference sequence). This CDR3 region has 12 residues. Trimming cost V 2 bases and J 4 bases, with 5 bases left between them. The CDR3, as DNA: TGTGCCAGCAGCTTAAGGGGAGAGACCCAGTACTTC. Protein product: CASSLRGETQYF.

This chain joins TRBV30 and TRBJ1-6; D gene ambiguous. CDR3 size: 12 residues. Germline V gene sequence: CDR1 GTSNPN, CDR2 SVGIG (reference sequence). Trimming removed 4 bases at V and 14 bases at J, with 15 bases between. CDR3 residues: CAWTLGAEALHF. The CDR3 coding sequence is TGTGCCTGGACCCTAGGAGCAGAGGCCCTCCACTTT. The variable domain in full, completed from reference TRBV30 and TRBJ1-6, reads SQTIHQWPATLVQPVGSPLSLECTVEGTSNPNLYWYRQAAGRGLQLLFYSVGIGQISSEVPQNLSASRPQDRQFILSSKKLLLSDSGFYLCAWTLGAEALHFGNGTRLTVT.

This chain joins TRBV11-2 and TRBJ1-2, with a weak D call TRBD1 (5 bases). This CDR3 has 15 amino acids. Between the trimmed V and J ends, which lost 7 bases and 1 base, there was a span of 16 bases. Germline V gene data show CDR1 as SGHAT and CDR2 as FQNNGV. Here the CDR3 reads CASTPGVRNNYGYTF. The CDR3 DNA is TGTGCCAGCACTCCGGGGGTTCGGAATAACTATGGCTACACCTTC. The full variable domain, its missing parts supplied by reference TRBV11-2 and TRBJ1-2, is EAGVAQSPRYKIIEKRQSVAFWCNPISGHATLYWYQQILGQGPKLLIQFQNNGVVDDSQLPKDRFSAERLKGVDSTLKIQPAKLEDSAVYLCASTPGVRNNYGYTFGSGTRLTVV.

The chain carries TRBV6-5 and TRBJ1-4; D possibly corresponds to TRBD1 (5 bases). CDR3 length equals 14 residues. Germline V gene lookup returns CDR1 MNHEY and CDR2 SVGAGI. The ends were cut back, 6 bases at V and 7 bases at J, with 15 bases in the middle. In DNA, the CDR3 is TGTGCCAGCAGAGCTGGGGGGGTGGTTGAAAAACTGTTTTTT. It specifies CASRAGGVVEKLFF.

A single count supports this clone. The chain combines TRBV19 with TRBJ1-1; a weak D match, TRBD1 (6 bases). The CDR3 loop spans 14 amino acids. Per the germline V gene, CDR1 is LNHDA and CDR2 is SQIVND (reference sequence). V lost 1 base to trimming and J lost 6 bases, with 12 bases between them. The CDR3 spells CASSIAVGASEAFF. The CDR3 DNA is TGTGCCAGTAGTATAGCGGTGGGGGCTTCTGAAGCTTTCTTT.

V usage is TRBV9 and J usage is TRBJ1-1, with unresolved D. CDR1 is SGDLS, CDR2 YYNGEE, per germline. V shed 4 bases and J shed 3 bases, with 13 bases lying between them. The CDR3 totals 14 residues. CDR3 sequence: CASSSHPTDTEAFF. CDR3 coding DNA: TGTGCCAGCAGCTCCCACCCTACGGACACTGAAGCTTTCTTT.

The chain links TRBV19 to TRBJ2-5, with 9 bases fitting TRBD1. V was clipped by 5 bases and J by 5 bases; unmatched bases: 9. This CDR3 has 15 residues. From germline, CDR1 is LNHDA and CDR2 SQIVND (reference sequence). The CDR3 spells CASSVNRDREETQYF. The CDR3 coding sequence is TGTGCCAGTAGTGTAAACCGGGACAGGGAGGAGACCCAGTACTTC.

V usage is TRBV29-1 and J usage is TRBJ2-5; 7 nucleotides match TRBD1. Germline assignment: CDR1 SQVTM and CDR2 ANQGSEA. V shed 2 bases and J 4 bases; nucleotides not matched to a gene: 10. This CDR3 has 15 amino acids. CDR3 residues: CSVESRQGDLETQYF. Here the CDR3 DNA reads TGCAGCGTTGAATCGCGACAGGGCGACCTAGAGACCCAGTACTTC.